This TCR beta chain was sequenced during a study of T cell changes during pregnancy in multiple sclerosis. Some clones are missing from TCRdb's copy, which holds only in-frame ones; the method was immunoSEQ multiplex PCR. The repertoire has 35,000 to 55,000 clones, about nine tenths of them found once; the top ten carry roughly 4.8%. Between the trimmed V and J ends, which lost 3 bases and 4 bases, there was a span of 4 bases. The CDR3 runs 12 residues. CDR1 is LGHNA and CDR2 is YSLEER in the germline V gene. This clone was seen more than once but under ten times. The starting material was peripheral blood, obtained in the second trimester of pregnancy. This clonotype originated in a female donor in good health, enrolled as a control in a pregnancy study. The rearrangement uses TRBV4-3 and TRBJ2-1, with D uncertain. CDR3 loop: CASSHNYNEQFF. The CDR3 bases are TGCGCCAGCAGCCACAATTACAATGAGCAGTTCTTC.